This T cell receptor (beta chain) is drawn from a study of CD8+CD57+ T cells in acquired aplastic anemia. This clonotype has a count of ten or more. Antigen specificity is unknown. Profiling that covered TCR beta VDJ and CDR3 relied on genomic DNA as its template. Each CDR3 protein gets one entry after TCRdb re-called the reads with MiXCR. The table has 98,000 or so distinct CDR3 sequences, under 60% seen once; the top ten hold under 35%. Study results and caveats: Patients and controls turned out to have twenty-nine CD8+ CDR3 sequences in common.

The CDR3 contains 16 residues. The V gene's germline CDR1 is MRHNA and CDR2 SNTAGT. V lost 0 bases to trimming and J lost 2 bases; unmatched junction nucleotides: 4. The chain is built from TRBV6-4 and TRBJ2-3; 8 bases are shared with TRBD1. The TCR sequence derives from a human donor in good health, serving as a control. What was sequenced was sorted CD4+, CD8+, or CD8+CD57+ T cells (not recorded which) from PBMCs. The CDR3 region is CASSDSGQGATDTQYF. As DNA, the CDR3 is TGTGCCAGCAGTGACTCTGGGCAGGGGGCCACAGATACGCAGTATTTT.